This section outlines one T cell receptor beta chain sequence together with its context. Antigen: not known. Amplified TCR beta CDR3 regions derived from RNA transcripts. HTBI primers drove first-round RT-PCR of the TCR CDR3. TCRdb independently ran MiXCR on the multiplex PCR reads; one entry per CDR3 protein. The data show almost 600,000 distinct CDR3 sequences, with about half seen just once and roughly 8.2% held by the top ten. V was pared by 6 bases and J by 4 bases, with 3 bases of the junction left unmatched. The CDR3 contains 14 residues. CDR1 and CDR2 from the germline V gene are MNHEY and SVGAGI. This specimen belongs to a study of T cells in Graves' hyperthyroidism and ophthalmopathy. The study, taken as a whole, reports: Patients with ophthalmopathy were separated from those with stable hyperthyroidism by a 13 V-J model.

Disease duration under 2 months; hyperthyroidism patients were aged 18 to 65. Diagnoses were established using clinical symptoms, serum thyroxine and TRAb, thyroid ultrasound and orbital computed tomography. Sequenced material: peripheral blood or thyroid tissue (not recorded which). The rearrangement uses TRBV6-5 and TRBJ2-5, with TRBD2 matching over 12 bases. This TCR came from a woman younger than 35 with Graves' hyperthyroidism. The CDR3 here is CASRPGLAGETQYF. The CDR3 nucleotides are TGTGCCAGCAGACCGGGACTAGCGGGAGAGACCCAGTACTTC.